These 10 T cell receptor beta chains came from one sample sequenced in a study of T cells in Graves' hyperthyroidism and ophthalmopathy. There were TCR beta CDR3 regions amplified from RNA transcripts. HTBI primers were the set used in a first-round RT-PCR of the TCR CDR3. From the multiplex PCR reads, TCRdb called clonotypes with MiXCR, one entry per CDR3 protein. The table includes approximately 150,000 distinct CDR3 sequences, 9.4% detected once. Sequencing was done on a sample of blood. Source of these receptors: a young woman with Graves' hyperthyroidism that later progressed to Graves' ophthalmopathy.

This clonotype was counted ten times or more. The J gene is TRBJ2-7, the V gene TRBV7-3; 15 nucleotides align to TRBD2. After removal of 5 bases from V and 1 base from J, the junction contained 3 bases not matched to a gene. Germline lookup yields CDR1 SGHTA and CDR2 FQGTGA. CDR3 length: 16 residues. The CDR3 DNA sequence: TGTGCCAGCAGCCCGGGACTAGCGGGAGGTTCCTACGAGCAGTACTTC. Translated, it gives CASSPGLAGGSYEQYF.

This clonotype showed up just a few times. This rearrangement joins TRBV15 to TRBJ1-6, with 8 bases matching TRBD1. This CDR3 contains 15 residues. CDR1 LNHNV and CDR2 YYDKDF come from the germline V gene (reference sequence). J was trimmed by 7 bases and V by 1 base; bases with no gene match: 3. This CDR3 reads CATSRGTGLNSPLHF. In nucleotides, the CDR3 is TGTGCCACCAGCAGAGGGACAGGGTTAAATTCACCCCTCCACTTT.

This clonotype came up many times. This chain joins TRBV12-3 or TRBV12-4 and TRBJ1-5; no firm D call. Trimming stripped 0 bases from V and 6 bases from J, with 6 bases between. This CDR3 spans 13 amino acids. The CDR3 loop reads CASSLAEGQPQHF. The CDR3 nucleotides are TGTGCCAGCAGTTTAGCCGAAGGTCAGCCCCAGCATTTT.

There are many counts of this clonotype. The chain uses TRBV6-2 or TRBV6-3 and TRBJ2-1, with 7 bases matching TRBD1. This CDR3 spans 15 amino acids. Germline V gives CDR1 MNHEY, CDR2 SVGEGT. Germline trimming cut 6 bases from V and 9 bases from J; bases unmatched to any gene: 14. CDR3 DNA sequence: TGTGCCAGCAGCCCGGGACAGTCCGACGTGGGTGAGCAGTTCTTC. Translating it yields CASSPGQSDVGEQFF.

This clonotype was seen repeatedly, ten times or more. The chain carries TRBV5-1 and TRBJ2-7; 7 bases match TRBD2. This CDR3 region has 16 residues. J gave up 1 base and V 0 bases, and 7 bases lay outside the gene matches. CDR1 is SGHRS, CDR2 YFSETQ, per germline. The CDR3 is CASSLGGGDGSYEQYF. CDR3 in DNA: TGCGCCAGCAGCTTGGGGGGGGGGGACGGTTCCTACGAGCAGTACTTC.

This clonotype showed up many times. V and J are TRBV27 and TRBJ1-2; D is perhaps TRBD1 (5 bases). The germline V and J ends were trimmed by 0 bases and 6 bases, with 11 bases remaining between them. CDR3 size: 14 residues. Germline values: CDR1 MNHEY, CDR2 SMNVEV (reference sequence). CDR3 in DNA: TGTGCCAGCAGTTTATCCGGGGCATCGGATGGCTACACCTTC. This sequence encodes CASSLSGASDGYTF.

V and J are TRBV5-6 and TRBJ2-6; 9 nucleotides agree with TRBD2. The CDR3 is made up of 20 amino acids. V was clipped by 0 bases and J by 4 bases; unmatched bases: 14. From germline, CDR1 is SGHDT and CDR2 YYEEEE. CDR3: CASSLAYGTSSWGGANVLTF. The CDR3 nucleotides are TGTGCCAGCAGCTTGGCCTATGGGACTAGCTCCTGGGGCGGGGCCAACGTCCTGACTTTC.

This clonotype was seen ten or more times. V usage is TRBV20-1 and J usage is TRBJ1-5, with 9 bases aligning to TRBD1. J lost 1 base, V lost 5 bases, and 6 bases had no gene match. CDR1 DFQATT and CDR2 SNEGSKA come from the germline V gene (reference sequence). This CDR3 comprises 15 residues. Here the CDR3 DNA reads TGCAGTGCTTCCAGGACAGGGGAAAGCAATCAGCCCCAGCATTTT. It specifies CSASRTGESNQPQHF.

There are many counts of this clonotype. J is TRBJ1-2 and V is TRBV20-1; weak D call: TRBD1 (5 bases). V lost 7 bases, J lost 2 bases, and 11 bases lay in between. This CDR3 has 12 amino acids. CDR1 and CDR2 from the germline V gene are DFQATT and SNEGSKA (reference sequence). CDR3: CSGMGPNYGYTF. Here the CDR3 DNA reads TGCAGTGGGATGGGACCGAACTATGGCTACACCTTC.

This clonotype was seen repeatedly, ten times or more. The chain combines TRBV7-9 with TRBJ2-5; D is possibly TRBD1 (6 bases). V was pared by 5 bases and J by 2 bases, with 18 bases between. Germline CDR1 and CDR2: SEHNR and FQNEAQ (reference sequence). The length of the CDR3 is 16 residues. CDR3 DNA sequence: TGTGCCAGCAGCCGCTTAGGACAGCCCAAGCAAGAGACCCAGTACTTC. Amino acids: CASSRLGQPKQETQYF.